The entry below gives a single TCR beta chain sequence along with its context. Its antigen is as yet unknown. This entry is derived from a study of T cell responses to AZD1222 COVID-19 vaccine. Generated by immunoSEQ multiplex PCR, the TCRdb table keeps only in-frame clones and is missing some. The repertoire holds 150,000 to 200,000 clones, with approximately 92% as singletons. The study's findings and limits: Reports indicate that nearly half of spike-specific TCRs are directed at unmutated variant regions. The number of AZD1222 recipients seropositive at baseline was only 5 to 7.

The receptor comes from an adult who received the MenACWY meningococcal vaccine as a control. The input for sequencing was peripheral blood, taken 28 days after the second dose of the MenACWY control vaccine.

CDR3 in amino acids: CASSLDGRVGNQPQHF. CDR3 DNA: TGTGCCAGCAGCTTGGATGGTAGGGTGGGCAATCAGCCCCAGCATTTT. The chain carries TRBV5-4 and TRBJ1-5; no clear D. V was clipped by 0 bases and J by 2 bases, with 12 bases between them. This CDR3 contains 16 residues. CDR1 and CDR2 from the germline V gene are SGHNT and YYREEE (reference sequence).